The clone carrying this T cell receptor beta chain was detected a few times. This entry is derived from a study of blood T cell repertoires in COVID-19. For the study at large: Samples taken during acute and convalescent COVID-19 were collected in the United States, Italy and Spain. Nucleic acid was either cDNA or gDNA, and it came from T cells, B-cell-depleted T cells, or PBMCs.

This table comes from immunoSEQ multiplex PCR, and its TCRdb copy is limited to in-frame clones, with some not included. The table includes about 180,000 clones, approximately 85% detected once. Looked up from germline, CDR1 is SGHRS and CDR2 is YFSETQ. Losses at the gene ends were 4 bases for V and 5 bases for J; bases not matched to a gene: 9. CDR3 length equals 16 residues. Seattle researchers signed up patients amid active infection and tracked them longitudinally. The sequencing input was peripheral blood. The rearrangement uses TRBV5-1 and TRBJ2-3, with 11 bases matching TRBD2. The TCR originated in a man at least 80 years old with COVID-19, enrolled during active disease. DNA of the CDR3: TGCGCCAGCAGCCGATCGACTAGCGGGGATAGAGATACGCAGTATTTT. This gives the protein CASSRSTSGDRDTQYF.